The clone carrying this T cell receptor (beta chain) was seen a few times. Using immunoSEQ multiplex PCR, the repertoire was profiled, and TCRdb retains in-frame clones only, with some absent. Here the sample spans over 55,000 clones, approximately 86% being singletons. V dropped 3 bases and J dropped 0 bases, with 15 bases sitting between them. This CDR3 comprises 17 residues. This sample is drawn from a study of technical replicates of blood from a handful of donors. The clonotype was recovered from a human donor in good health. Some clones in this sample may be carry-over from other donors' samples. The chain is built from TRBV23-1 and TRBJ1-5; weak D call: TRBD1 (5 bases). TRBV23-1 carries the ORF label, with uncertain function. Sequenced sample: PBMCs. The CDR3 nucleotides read TGCGCCAGCAGTCACCGAACCAGGGCTTATAGCAATCAGCCCCAGCATTTT. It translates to CASSHRTRAYSNQPQHF.